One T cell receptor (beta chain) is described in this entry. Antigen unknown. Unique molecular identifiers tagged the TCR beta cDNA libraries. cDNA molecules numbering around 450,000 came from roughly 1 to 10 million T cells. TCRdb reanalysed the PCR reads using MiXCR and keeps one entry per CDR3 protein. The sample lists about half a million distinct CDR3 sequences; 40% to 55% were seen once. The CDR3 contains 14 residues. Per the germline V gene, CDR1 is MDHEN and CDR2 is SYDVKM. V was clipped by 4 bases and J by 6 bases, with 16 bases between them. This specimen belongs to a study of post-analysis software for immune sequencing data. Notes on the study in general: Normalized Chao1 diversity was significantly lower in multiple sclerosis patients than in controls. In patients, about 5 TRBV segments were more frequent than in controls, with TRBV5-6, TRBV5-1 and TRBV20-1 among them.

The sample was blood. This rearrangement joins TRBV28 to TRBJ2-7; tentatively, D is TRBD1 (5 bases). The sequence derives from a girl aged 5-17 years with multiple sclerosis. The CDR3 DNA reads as TGTGCCAGCAGTTCCCCCTCTGAAGGGGCCGAGCAGTACTTC. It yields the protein CASSSPSEGAEQYF.